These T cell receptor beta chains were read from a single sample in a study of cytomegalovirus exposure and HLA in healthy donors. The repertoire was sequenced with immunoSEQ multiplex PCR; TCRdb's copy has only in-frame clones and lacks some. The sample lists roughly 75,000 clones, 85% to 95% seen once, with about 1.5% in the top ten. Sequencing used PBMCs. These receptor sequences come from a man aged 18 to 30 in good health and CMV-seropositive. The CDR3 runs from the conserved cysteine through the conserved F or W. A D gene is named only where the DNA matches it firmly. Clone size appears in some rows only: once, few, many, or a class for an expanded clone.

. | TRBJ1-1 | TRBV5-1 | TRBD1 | TGCGCCAGTCGACAGGGAAACGAAGCTTTCTTT | CASRQGNEAFF
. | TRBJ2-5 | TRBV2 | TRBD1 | TGTGCCAGCAGTGAACAGGGGGAGAGATCCGAGACCCAGTACTTC | CASSEQGERSETQYF
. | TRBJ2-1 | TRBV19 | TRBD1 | TGTGCCAGTAGTAAGACCAGGGGGCAGGGGAATGAGCAGTTCTTC | CASSKTRGQGNEQFF
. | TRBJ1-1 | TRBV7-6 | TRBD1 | TGTGCCAGCAGCTACAGGGGGACGGGGAACACTGAAGCTTTCTTT | CASSYRGTGNTEAFF
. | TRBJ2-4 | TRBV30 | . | TGTGCCTGGAGTTCCCGGGAAATGGGGTTTCTAGCCAAAAACATTCAGTACTTC | CAWSSREMGFLAKNIQYF
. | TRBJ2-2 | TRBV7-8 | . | TGTGCCAGCAGCTTATTCGGTAGCCACGGGGAGCTGTTTTTT | CASSLFGSHGELFF
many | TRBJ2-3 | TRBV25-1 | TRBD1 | TGTGCCAGCAGTGGGACAGGGGGAAAAGATACGCAGTATTTT | CASSGTGGKDTQYF
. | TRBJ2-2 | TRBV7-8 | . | TGTGCCAGCAGCTTATTGGGGGCGGCCACCGGGGAGCTGTTTTTT | CASSLLGAATGELFF
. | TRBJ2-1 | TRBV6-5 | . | TGTGCCAGCAGCCCCAGTGCCGCCCCAGGGCAGTTCTTC | CASSPSAAPGQFF
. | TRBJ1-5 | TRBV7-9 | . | TGTGCCAGCAGCTTAGCGGGGGCAGGGGCTAATCAGCCCCAGCATTTT | CASSLAGAGANQPQHF
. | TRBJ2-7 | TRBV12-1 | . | TGTGCCAGCAGCTTTGCGAGTGAGCAGTACTTC | CASSFASEQYF
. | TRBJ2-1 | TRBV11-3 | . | TGTGCCAGCAGCTTAGGATTAGACAATGAGCAGTTCTTC | CASSLGLDNEQFF
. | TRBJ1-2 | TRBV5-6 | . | TGTGCCAGCAGCTTGAGGTTTCAGGATGGCTACACCTTC | CASSLRFQDGYTF
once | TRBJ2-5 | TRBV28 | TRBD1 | TGTGCCAGCAGTTTACGGTGGGGACAGGGGGAAGAGACCCAGTACTTC | CASSLRWGQGEETQYF
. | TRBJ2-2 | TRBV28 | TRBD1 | TGTGCCAGCAGTTTTAGACAGGGAACGAACACCGGGGAGCTGTTTTTT | CASSFRQGTNTGELFF
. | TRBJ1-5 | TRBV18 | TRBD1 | TGTGCCAGCTCAACGGGACAGGGGGCCGGTCAGCCCCAGCATTTT | CASSTGQGAGQPQHF
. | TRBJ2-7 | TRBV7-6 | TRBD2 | TGTGCCAGCAGCCCAGGGAGGGGTACCGCCTACGAGCAGTACTTC | CASSPGRGTAYEQYF
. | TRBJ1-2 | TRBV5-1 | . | TGCGCCAGCAGCGGCGGGACGGTCGATGGCTACACCTTC | CASSGGTVDGYTF
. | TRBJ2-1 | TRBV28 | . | TGTGCCAGCAGTTTAACAAAACAGGGATCTGAGCAGTTCTTC | CASSLTKQGSEQFF
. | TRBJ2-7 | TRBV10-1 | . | TGCGCCAGCAGTCGCCAGCCACGGGACGAGCAGTACTTC | CASSRQPRDEQYF
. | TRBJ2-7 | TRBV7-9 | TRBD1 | TGTGCCAGCAGCCCACGGACAGGGTGGGAGCAGTACTTC | CASSPRTGWEQYF
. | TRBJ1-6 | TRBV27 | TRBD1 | TGTGCCAGCAGTCACTGGACAGGGGCAGACTTTACCCTCCACTTT | CASSHWTGADFTLHF
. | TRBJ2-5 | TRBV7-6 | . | TGTGCCAGCAGCTCCCCCCGGGTCCAAGAGACCCAGTACTTC | CASSSPRVQETQYF
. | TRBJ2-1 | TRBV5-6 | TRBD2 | TGTGCCAGCAGCTCCGAACTAGCGGGGACTTACAATGAGCAGTTCTTC | CASSSELAGTYNEQFF
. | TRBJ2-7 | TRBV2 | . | TGTGCCAGCAGTGACACAGGGAACCCCTACGAGCAGTACTTC | CASSDTGNPYEQYF
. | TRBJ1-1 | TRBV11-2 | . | TGTGCCACCGGGGGGGTTGCGGGAGCTTTCTTT | CATGGVAGAFF
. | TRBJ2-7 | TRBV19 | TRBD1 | TGTGCCAGTAGCCCGGACAGGACCTACGAGCAGTACTTC | CASSPDRTYEQYF
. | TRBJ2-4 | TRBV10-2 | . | TGCGCCAGCAGTGGCGGAAACATTCAGTACTTC | CASSGGNIQYF
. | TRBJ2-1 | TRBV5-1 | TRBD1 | TGCGCCAGCAGCTCAGGGACAGGGGTCTACAATGAGCAGTTCTTC | CASSSGTGVYNEQFF
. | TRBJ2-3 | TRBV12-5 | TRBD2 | TGTGCTAGTTTTATGACTAGCGGGGGGTTAACTAATACGCAGTATTTT | CASFMTSGGLTNTQYF
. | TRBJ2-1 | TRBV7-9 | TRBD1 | TGTGCCAGCAGCAGATACACCGGGACAGGGACCTACAATGAGCAGTTCTTC | CASSRYTGTGTYNEQFF
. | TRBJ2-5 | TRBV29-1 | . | TGCAGCGTTGGAGCAGGGGCCCAAGAGACCCAGTACTTC | CSVGAGAQETQYF
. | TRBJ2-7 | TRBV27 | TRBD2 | TGTGCCAGTGGGGCGGGAGGGCCTCCCAGCTCCTACGAGCAGTACTTC | CASGAGGPPSSYEQYF
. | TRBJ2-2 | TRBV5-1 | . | TGCGCCAGCAATCCCTGGACAGAGAACACCGGGGAGCTGTTTTTT | CASNPWTENTGELFF
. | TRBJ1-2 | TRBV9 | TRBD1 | TGTGCCAGCAGCCCAAGCGTGGCGCTGACAGGGGGCTATGGCTACACCTTC | CASSPSVALTGGYGYTF
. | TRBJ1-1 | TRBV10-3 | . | TGTGCCATCAGTGAGATGGGCGGGACTGAAGCTTTCTTT | CAISEMGGTEAFF